The T cell receptor (beta chain) under discussion was sequenced for a study of shared clonotypes between healthy human individuals. Study-level results: Only blood underwent sampling, and tissue repertoires likely differ. Among donors, sharing of clonotypes was expected to be affected by sequencing depth. Roughly 5% of naive CD4 clonotypes were common to a few donors.

Losses at the gene ends were 5 bases for V and 3 bases for J; bases not matched to a gene: 11. This CDR3 spans 17 amino acids. From germline, CDR1 is MDHEN and CDR2 SYDVKM. The count of this clone is one. What it recognizes is unknown. Here immunoSEQ multiplex PCR was the method, and the copy in TCRdb shows in-frame clones only, minus some. The sample carries about 2,200,000 clones, approximately 94% recorded once. Positive CCR7 selection of CD45RO-negative cells yielded the naive CD8 cells, and terminally differentiated effector memory CD45RA+ cells were excluded. Sequencing was done on a sample of naive CD8+ T cells from PBMCs. This chain connects TRBV28 to TRBJ2-7; 12 bases line up with TRBD2. The source of this sequence is a man aged 18 to 29 in good health. Some clones in this sample may be carry-over from other donors' samples. The CDR3 sequence: CASSPRLAGVRVYEQYF. CDR3 sequence (DNA): TGTGCCAGCAGTCCCCGACTAGCGGGAGTGAGGGTCTACGAGCAGTACTTC.